This T cell receptor beta chain was sequenced for a study of blood T cell repertoires in COVID-19. Study-level information: PBMCs, B-cell-depleted T cells, or T cells were the source of the cDNA or gDNA that made up the material.

Assay used: immunoSEQ multiplex PCR; TCRdb lists only in-frame clones, some missing. The sample contains 10,000 to 15,000 clones, around 82% of which appear only once. This clone was detected once. CDR1 is LGHNA and CDR2 is YSLEER in the germline V gene. V lost 6 bases, J lost 7 bases, and 7 bases stayed unmatched. This CDR3 comprises 15 residues. This receptor was identified in a human donor in a cohort sampled during active COVID-19. J is TRBJ1-6 and V is TRBV4-3; 9 bases are a match to TRBD1. The sample was peripheral blood. The CDR3 protein is CASRTGQGTNSPLHF. The CDR3 coding sequence is TGCGCCAGCAGAACTGGACAGGGGACAAATTCACCCCTCCACTTT.